This TCR beta chain originates from a study of shared clonotypes between healthy human individuals. The study drew its donors from healthy HIV-negative adults without recent acute infections or vaccinations. The donors were all Caucasian adults (living in Nashville, Tennessee). Overall study results and limits: Compared with memory subsets, naive subsets generally had larger estimated richness.

With regard to this clone: Its antigen is undetermined.

The ends were cut back, 7 bases at V and 2 bases at J, with 12 bases in the middle. This CDR3 has 14 amino acids. Germline V gene lookup returns CDR1 LNHDA and CDR2 SQIVND (reference sequence). Every immunoSEQ plate was one replicate of a subset's evenly spread DNA. Libraries were prepared by immunoSEQ multiplex PCR; TCRdb keeps only in-frame clonotypes and omits some of them. The sample carries some 1.5 million clones, 95% to 99% recorded once. The V and J genes are TRBV19 and TRBJ1-5; unclear D gene. The sequence came from a man aged 25-45 years in good health. The sample consisted of naive CD4+ T cells sorted from blood. The subset is: CD45RA+ positively selected. For the CDR3, the DNA is TGTGCCAGTACCGCAGAGCACCGCAATCAGCCCCAGCATTTT. Protein product: CASTAEHRNQPQHF.